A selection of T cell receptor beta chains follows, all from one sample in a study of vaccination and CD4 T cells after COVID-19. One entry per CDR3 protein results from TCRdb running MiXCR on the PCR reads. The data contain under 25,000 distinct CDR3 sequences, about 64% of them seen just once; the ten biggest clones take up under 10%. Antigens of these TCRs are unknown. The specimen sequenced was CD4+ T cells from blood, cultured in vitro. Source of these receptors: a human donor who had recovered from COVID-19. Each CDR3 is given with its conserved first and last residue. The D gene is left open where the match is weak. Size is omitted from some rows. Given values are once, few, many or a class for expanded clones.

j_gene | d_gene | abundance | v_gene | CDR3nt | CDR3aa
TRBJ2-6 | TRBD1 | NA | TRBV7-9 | TGTGCCAGCAGTTCCGACAGGGCTGGGGCCAACGTCCTGACTTTC | CASSSDRAGANVLTF
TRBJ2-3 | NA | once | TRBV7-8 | TGTGCCAGCAGCGCCAGGACAGCGAAGCTCACAGATACGCAGTATTTT | CASSARTAKLTDTQYF
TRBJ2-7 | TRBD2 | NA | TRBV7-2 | TGTGCCAGCAGTTCCGGACTAGCGGTTTCCTACGAGCAGTACTTC | CASSSGLAVSYEQYF
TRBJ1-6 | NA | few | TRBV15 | TGTGCCACCAGCAGAGATCTGGAGGCAGATAATTCACCCCTCCACTTT | CATSRDLEADNSPLHF
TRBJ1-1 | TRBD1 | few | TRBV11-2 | TGTGCCAGCAGCTTAGATCGAGCAGGGGGAGCTTTCTTT | CASSLDRAGGAFF
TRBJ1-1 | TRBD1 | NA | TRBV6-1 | TGTGCCAGCAGCCAAGACAGGGGAGCGAACACTGAAGCTTTCTTT | CASSQDRGANTEAFF
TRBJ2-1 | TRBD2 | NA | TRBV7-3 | TGTGCCAGCAGCTTAGTGCGGGAGAATGAGCAGTTCTTC | CASSLVRENEQFF
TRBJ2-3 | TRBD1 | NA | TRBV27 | TGTGCCACCGACAACCTGACAGGGGTGAGAACAGATACGCAGTATTTT | CATDNLTGVRTDTQYF
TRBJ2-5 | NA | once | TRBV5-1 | TGCGCCAGCAGCCTTAGAGGGCAAGAGACCCAGTACTTC | CASSLRGQETQYF
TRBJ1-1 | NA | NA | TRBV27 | TGTGCCAGCAGCCGTACAGGGTTCACTGAAGCTTTCTTT | CASSRTGFTEAFF
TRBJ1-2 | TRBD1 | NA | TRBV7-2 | TGTGCCAGCAGCGGAGGAGGGGGCATCGTGGGCTACACCTTC | CASSGGGGIVGYTF
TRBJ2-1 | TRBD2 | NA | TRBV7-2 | TGTGCCAGCAGCTTAGGAGCGGGAGTAGGGTACAATGAGCAGTTCTTC | CASSLGAGVGYNEQFF
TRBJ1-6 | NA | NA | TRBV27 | TGTGCCAGCAGTTCGGAAGCCTTAAGGGGTTCACCCCTCCACTTT | CASSSEALRGSPLHF
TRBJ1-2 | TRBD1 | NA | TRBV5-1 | TGCGCCAGCAGCGGGGACAGGTCGGGGTATGGCTACACCTTC | CASSGDRSGYGYTF
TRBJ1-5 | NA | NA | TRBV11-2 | TGTGCCAGCAGCCTATACTTTAGCAATCAGCCCCAGCATTTT | CASSLYFSNQPQHF
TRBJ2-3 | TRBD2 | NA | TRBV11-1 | TGTGCCAGCACCTTGACTAGCGGGACAGATACGCAGTATTTT | CASTLTSGTDTQYF
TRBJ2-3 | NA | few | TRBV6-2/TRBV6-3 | TGTGCCAGCAGTTACTCCGGGGGTTGGACGCAGTATTTT | CASSYSGGWTQYF